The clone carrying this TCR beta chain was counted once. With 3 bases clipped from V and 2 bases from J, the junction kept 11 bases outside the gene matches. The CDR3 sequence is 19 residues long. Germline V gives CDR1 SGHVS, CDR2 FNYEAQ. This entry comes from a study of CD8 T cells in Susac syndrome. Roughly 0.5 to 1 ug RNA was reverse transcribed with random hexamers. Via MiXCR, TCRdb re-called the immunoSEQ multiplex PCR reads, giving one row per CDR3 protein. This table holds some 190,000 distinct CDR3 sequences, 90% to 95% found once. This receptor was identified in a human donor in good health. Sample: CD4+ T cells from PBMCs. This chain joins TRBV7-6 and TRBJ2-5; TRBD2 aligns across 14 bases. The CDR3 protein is CASSLQPGLAGGRQETQYF. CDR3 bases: TGTGCCAGCAGCTTGCAGCCAGGACTAGCGGGGGGCAGACAAGAGACCCAGTACTTC.